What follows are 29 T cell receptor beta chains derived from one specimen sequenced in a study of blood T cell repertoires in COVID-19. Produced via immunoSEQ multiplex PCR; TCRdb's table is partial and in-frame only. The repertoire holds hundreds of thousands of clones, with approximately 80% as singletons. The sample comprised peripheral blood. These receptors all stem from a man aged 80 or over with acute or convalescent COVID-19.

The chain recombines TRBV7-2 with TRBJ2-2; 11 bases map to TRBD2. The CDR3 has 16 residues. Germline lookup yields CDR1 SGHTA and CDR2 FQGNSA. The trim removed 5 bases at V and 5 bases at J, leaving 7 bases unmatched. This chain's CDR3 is CASSPTSGGWTGELFF. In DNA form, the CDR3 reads TGTGCCAGCAGCCCTACTAGCGGGGGTTGGACCGGGGAGCTGTTTTTT.

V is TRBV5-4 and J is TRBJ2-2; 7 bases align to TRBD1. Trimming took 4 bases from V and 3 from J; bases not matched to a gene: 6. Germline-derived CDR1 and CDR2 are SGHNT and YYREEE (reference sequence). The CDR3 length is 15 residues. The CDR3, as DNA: TGTGCCAGCAGCCCCACAGGGGTGGACACCGGGGAGCTGTTTTTT. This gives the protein CASSPTGVDTGELFF.

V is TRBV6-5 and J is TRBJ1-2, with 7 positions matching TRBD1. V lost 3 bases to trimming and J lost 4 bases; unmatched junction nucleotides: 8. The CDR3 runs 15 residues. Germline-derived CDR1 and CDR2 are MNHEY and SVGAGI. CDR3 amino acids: CASSYDRAVLYGYTF. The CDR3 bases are TGTGCCAGCAGTTATGACAGGGCGGTGCTCTATGGCTACACCTTC.

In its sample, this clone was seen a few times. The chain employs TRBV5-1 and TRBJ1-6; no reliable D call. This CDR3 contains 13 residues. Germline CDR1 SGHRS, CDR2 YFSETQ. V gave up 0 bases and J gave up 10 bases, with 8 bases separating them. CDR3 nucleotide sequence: TGCGCCAGCAGCTTGGCTTCCCGGTCACCCCTCCACTTT. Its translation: CASSLASRSPLHF.

CDR3 sequence: CASSPGYRRGQETQYF. The CDR3, as DNA: TGCGCCAGCAGCCCCGGTTACAGAAGGGGCCAAGAGACCCAGTACTTC. The chain employs TRBV5-1 and TRBJ2-5; the D gene is possibly TRBD1 (5 bases). The CDR3 consists of 16 residues. The V end was cut by 4 bases, the J end by 1 base, with 17 bases between. CDR1 and CDR2 from the germline V gene are SGHRS and YFSETQ. The whole variable domain, filled in from reference TRBV5-1 and TRBJ2-5, reads KAGVTQTPRYLIKTRGQQVTLSCSPISGHRSVSWYQQTPGQGLQFLFEYFSETQRNKGNFPGRFSGRQFSNSRSEMNVSTLELGDSALYLCASSPGYRRGQETQYFGPGTRLLVL.

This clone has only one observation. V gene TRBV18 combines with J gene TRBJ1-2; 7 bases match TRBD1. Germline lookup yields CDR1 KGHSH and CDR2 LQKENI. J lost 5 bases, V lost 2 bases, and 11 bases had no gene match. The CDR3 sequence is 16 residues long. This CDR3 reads CASSPATGQRRYGYTF. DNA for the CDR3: TGTGCCAGCTCACCAGCAACGGGACAGCGGAGGTATGGCTACACCTTC.

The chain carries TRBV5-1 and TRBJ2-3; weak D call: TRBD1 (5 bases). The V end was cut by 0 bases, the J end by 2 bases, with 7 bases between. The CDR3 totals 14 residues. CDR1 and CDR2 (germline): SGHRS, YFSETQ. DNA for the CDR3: TGCGCCAGCAGCTTGGGACAGAACACAGATACGCAGTATTTT. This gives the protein CASSLGQNTDTQYF.

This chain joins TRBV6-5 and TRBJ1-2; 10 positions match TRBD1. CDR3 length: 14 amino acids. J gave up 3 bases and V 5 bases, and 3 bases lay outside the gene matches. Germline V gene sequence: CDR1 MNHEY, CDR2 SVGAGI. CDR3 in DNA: TGTGCCAGCAGTATGGGGACAGGGGACTATGGCTACACCTTC. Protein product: CASSMGTGDYGYTF.

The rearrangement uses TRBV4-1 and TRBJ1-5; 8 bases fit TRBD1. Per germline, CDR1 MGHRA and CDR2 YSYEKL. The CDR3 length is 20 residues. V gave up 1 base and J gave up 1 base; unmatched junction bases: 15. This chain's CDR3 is CASSQGWAGGIGMSNQPQHF. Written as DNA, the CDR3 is TGCGCCAGCAGCCAAGGATGGGCAGGGGGCATAGGAATGAGCAATCAGCCCCAGCATTTT.

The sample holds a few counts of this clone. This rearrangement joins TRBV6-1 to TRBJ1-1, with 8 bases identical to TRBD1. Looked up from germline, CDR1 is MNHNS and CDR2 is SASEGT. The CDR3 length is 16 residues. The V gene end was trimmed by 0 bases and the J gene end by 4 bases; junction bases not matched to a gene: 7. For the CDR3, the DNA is TGTGCCAGCAGTGAAGCCCCGGACAGGGCGCTCACTGAAGCTTTCTTT. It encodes CASSEAPDRALTEAFF.

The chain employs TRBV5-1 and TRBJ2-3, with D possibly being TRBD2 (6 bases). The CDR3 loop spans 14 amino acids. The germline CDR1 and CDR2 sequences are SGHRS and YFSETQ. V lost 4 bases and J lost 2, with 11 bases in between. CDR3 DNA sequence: TGCGCCAGCAGCCCCGGGACTCTCACAGATACGCAGTATTTT. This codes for CASSPGTLTDTQYF.

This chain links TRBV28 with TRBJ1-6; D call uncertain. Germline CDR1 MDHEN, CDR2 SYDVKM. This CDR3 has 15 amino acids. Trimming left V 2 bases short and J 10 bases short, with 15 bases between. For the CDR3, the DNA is TGTGCCAGCAGTTTAGGTCTCAGAGGGAGATCACCCCTCCACTTT. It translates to CASSLGLRGRSPLHF.

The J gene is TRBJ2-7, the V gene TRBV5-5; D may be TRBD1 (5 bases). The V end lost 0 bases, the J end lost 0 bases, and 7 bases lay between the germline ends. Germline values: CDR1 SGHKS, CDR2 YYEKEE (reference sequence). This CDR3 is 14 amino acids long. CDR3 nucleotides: TGTGCCAGCAGCTTGGCCAGGGTCTCCTACGAGCAGTACTTC. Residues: CASSLARVSYEQYF.

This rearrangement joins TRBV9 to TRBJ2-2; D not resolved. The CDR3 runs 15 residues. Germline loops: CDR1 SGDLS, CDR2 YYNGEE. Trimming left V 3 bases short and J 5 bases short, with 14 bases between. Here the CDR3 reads CASSDPVGRTGELFF. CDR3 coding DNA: TGTGCCAGCAGCGACCCCGTTGGGCGTACCGGGGAGCTGTTTTTT.

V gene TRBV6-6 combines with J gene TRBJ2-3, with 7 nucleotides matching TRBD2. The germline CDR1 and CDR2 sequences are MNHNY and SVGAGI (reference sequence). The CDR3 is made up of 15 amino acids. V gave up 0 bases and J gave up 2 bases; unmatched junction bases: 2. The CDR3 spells CASSYSGTNTDTQYF. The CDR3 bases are TGTGCCAGCAGTTACTCGGGGACTAACACAGATACGCAGTATTTT.

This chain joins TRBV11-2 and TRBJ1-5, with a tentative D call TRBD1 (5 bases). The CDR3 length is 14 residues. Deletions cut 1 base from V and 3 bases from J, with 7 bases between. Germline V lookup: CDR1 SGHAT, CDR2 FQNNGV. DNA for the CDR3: TGTGCCAGCAGCTTAGGGGGCCACAATCAGCCCCAGCATTTT. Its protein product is CASSLGGHNQPQHF.

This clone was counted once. The CDR3 coding sequence is TGTGCCAGCAACACAGGGGGTCGGAACTATGGCTACACCTTC. Its protein is CASNTGGRNYGYTF. The chain employs TRBV2 and TRBJ1-2, with 8 bases identical to TRBD1. Germline V lookup: CDR1 SNHLY, CDR2 FYNNEI. The CDR3 is 14 amino acids. Trimming took 7 bases from V and 2 from J; bases not matched to a gene: 6.

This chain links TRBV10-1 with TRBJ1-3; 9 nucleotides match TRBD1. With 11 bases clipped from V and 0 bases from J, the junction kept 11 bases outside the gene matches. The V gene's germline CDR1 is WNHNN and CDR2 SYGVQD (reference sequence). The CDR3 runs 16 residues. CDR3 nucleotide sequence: TGCGCCGCGCGGACAGGGGTAACCTGCTCTGGAAACACCATATATTTT. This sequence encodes CAARTGVTCSGNTIYF.

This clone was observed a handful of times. CDR3: CASSRDFSGNTIYF. For the CDR3, the DNA is TGTGCCAGCAGTCGGGACTTTTCTGGAAACACCATATATTTT. The chain has TRBV2 and TRBJ1-3, with D tentatively TRBD1 (5 bases). Trimming removed 5 bases at V and 1 base at J, with 9 bases between. Per the germline V gene, CDR1 is SNHLY and CDR2 is FYNNEI. This CDR3 has 14 amino acids.

CDR3 DNA sequence: TGTGCCAGTAGTACAATACAGGGGAACGGAAACACCATATATTTT. Translating it yields CASSTIQGNGNTIYF. The V gene is TRBV19, the J gene TRBJ1-3, with 7 bases identical to TRBD1. V lost 4 bases and J lost 4; bases outside the gene matches: 7. Germline V gene sequence: CDR1 LNHDA, CDR2 SQIVND (reference sequence). This CDR3 comprises 15 residues.

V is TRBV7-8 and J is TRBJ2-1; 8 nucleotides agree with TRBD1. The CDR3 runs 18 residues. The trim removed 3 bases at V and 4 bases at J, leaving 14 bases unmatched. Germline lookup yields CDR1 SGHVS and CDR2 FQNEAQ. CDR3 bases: TGTGCCAGCAGCTTTAGAATCCAGGGGGCGACCGGTTACAATGAGCAGTTCTTC. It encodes CASSFRIQGATGYNEQFF.

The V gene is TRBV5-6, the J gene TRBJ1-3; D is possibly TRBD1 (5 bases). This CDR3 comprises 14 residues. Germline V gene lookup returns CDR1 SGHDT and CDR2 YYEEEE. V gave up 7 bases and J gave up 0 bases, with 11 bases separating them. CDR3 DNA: TGTGCCAGCTTGCGGGGACCCTCTGGAAACACCATATATTTT. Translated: CASLRGPSGNTIYF.

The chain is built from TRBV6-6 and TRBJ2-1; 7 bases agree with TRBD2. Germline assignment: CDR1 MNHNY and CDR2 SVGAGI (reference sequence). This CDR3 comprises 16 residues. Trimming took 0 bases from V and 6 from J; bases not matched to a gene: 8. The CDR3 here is CASSYSRMGGSNEQFF. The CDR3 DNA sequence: TGTGCCAGCAGTTACTCGAGAATGGGAGGGTCCAATGAGCAGTTCTTC.

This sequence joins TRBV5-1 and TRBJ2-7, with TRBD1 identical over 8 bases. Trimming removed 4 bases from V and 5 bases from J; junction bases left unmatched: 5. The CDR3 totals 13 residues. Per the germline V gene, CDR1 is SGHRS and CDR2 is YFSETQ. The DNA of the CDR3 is TGCGCCAGCAGCCCTGGACAGGGCCACGAGCAGTACTTC. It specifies CASSPGQGHEQYF.

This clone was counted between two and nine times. The CDR3 here is CASSYQARGLSPLHF. In DNA, the CDR3 is TGTGCCAGCAGTTATCAGGCCAGGGGGCTTTCACCCCTCCACTTT. The chain couples TRBV6-5 to TRBJ1-6; 8 bases fit TRBD1. Trimming cost V 3 bases and J 9 bases; bases outside gene matches: 7. Germline V lookup: CDR1 MNHEY, CDR2 SVGAGI. The CDR3 extends over 15 amino acids.

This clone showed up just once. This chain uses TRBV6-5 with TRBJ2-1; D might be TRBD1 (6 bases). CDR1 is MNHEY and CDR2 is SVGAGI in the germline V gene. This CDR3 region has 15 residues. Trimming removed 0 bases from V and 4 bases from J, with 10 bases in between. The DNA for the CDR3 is TGTGCCAGCAGTTACTCAGGGGGTCAATACAATGAGCAGTTCTTC. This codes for CASSYSGGQYNEQFF.

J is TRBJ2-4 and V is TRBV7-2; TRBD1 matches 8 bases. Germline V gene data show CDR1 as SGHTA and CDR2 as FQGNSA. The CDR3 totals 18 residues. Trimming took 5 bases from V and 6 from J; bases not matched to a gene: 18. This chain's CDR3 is CASSRQPSTGGQRNIQYF. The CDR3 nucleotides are TGTGCCAGCAGCCGGCAGCCCTCTACAGGGGGGCAACGAAACATTCAGTACTTC.

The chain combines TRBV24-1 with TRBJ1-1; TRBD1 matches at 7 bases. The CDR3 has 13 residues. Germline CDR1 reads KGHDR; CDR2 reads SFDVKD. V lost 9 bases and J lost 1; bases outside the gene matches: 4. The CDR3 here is CATRDRANTEAFF. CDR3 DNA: TGTGCCACCCGCGACAGGGCGAACACTGAAGCTTTCTTT.

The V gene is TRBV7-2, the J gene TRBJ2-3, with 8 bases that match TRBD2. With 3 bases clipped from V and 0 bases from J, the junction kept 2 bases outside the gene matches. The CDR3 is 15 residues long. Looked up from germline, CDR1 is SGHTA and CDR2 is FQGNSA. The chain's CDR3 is CASSFGGASTDTQYF. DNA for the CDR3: TGTGCCAGCAGCTTCGGGGGGGCTAGCACAGATACGCAGTATTTT.